This TCR beta chain appears in the sequencing data of a study of blood T cell repertoires in COVID-19. The ends were cut back, 6 bases at V and 4 bases at J, with 16 bases in the middle. The CDR3 sequence is 14 residues long. Germline CDR1 LNHDA, CDR2 SQIVND (reference sequence). Here immunoSEQ multiplex PCR was the method, and the copy in TCRdb shows in-frame clones only, minus some. Of approximately 65,000 clones listed, over 75% are singletons. The gene calls are TRBV19 and TRBJ2-7; maybe TRBD1 (6 bases). The receptor's source is a human donor in a cohort sampled during active COVID-19. Material for sequencing was peripheral blood. CDR3 region: CASSPSQGIYEQYF. The CDR3 bases are TGTGCCAGTAGCCCTTCACAGGGAATATACGAGCAGTACTTC. The entire variable domain, with the rest obtained from reference TRBV19 and TRBJ2-7, is as follows: DGGITQSPKYLFRKEGQNVTLSCEQNLNHDAMYWYRQDPGQGLRLIYYSQIVNDFQKGDIAEGYSVSREKKESFPLTVTSAQKNPTAFYLCASSPSQGIYEQYFGPGTRLTVT.